Each of the 25 T cell receptor beta chains below was sequenced from the same sample in a study of human T cells and chemical hapten exposure. TCRdb re-analysed the 5' RACE reads in MiXCR, keeping a single row per CDR3 protein. The sample includes under 100,000 distinct CDR3 sequences, more than 15% of them seen just once. Unfractionated whole blood yielded total RNA. Receptor source: a female donor in good health.

This clonotype appeared a few times. The chain links TRBV20-1 to TRBJ1-2; D remains ambiguous. Germline CDR1 DFQATT, CDR2 SNEGSKA (reference sequence). The CDR3 extends over 11 amino acids. Trimming removed 2 bases from V and 6 bases from J, with 7 bases in between. CDR3: CSARRHHGYTF. In DNA, the CDR3 is TGCAGTGCTAGACGGCACCATGGCTACACCTTC.

This chain connects TRBV7-2 to TRBJ2-3, with D possibly matching TRBD1 (5 bases). Trimming left V 1 base short and J 3 bases short, with 11 bases between. CDR1 SGHTA and CDR2 FQGNSA come from the germline V gene. This CDR3 has 15 amino acids. The CDR3 DNA follows: TGTGCCAGCAGCTTAGGTGTCAGGGTGACAGATACGCAGTATTTT. Encoded protein: CASSLGVRVTDTQYF.

This chain joins TRBV6-6 and TRBJ2-3; 14 bases agree with TRBD2. Germline loops: CDR1 MNHNY, CDR2 SVGAGI (reference sequence). The CDR3 spans 18 residues. V dropped 6 bases and J dropped 1; count of bases not matched to a gene: 9. The CDR3 sequence: CASSGLAGGTTGTDTQYF. CDR3 bases: TGTGCCAGCAGCGGACTAGCGGGGGGCACCACGGGCACAGATACGCAGTATTTT.

This clonotype was found a few times. The chain joins TRBV30 to TRBJ2-1; a weak D match, TRBD2 (6 bases). In germline, CDR1 is GTSNPN, CDR2 SVGIG (reference sequence). V was trimmed by 1 base and J by 12 bases, leaving 13 bases between them. This CDR3 has 12 amino acids. In nucleotides, the CDR3 is TGTGCCTGGAGTGGGGCGGGGAGTCGGCAGTTCTTC. This codes for CAWSGAGSRQFF. Full variable domain (outside the CDR3, taken from reference TRBV30 and TRBJ2-1): SQTIHQWPATLVQPVGSPLSLECTVEGTSNPNLYWYRQAAGRGLQLLFYSVGIGQISSEVPQNLSASRPQDRQFILSSKKLLLSDSGFYLCAWSGAGSRQFFGPGTRLTVL.

The rearrangement joins TRBV20-1 to TRBJ2-3; a possible D gene is TRBD2 (6 bases). Between the trimmed V and J ends, which lost 2 bases and 3 bases, there was a span of 12 bases. Germline loops: CDR1 DFQATT, CDR2 SNEGSKA (reference sequence). The CDR3 extends over 14 amino acids. CDR3 region: CSARPRDSTDTQYF. DNA for the CDR3: TGCAGTGCTAGACCCCGGGACTCAACAGATACGCAGTATTTT.

The chain uses TRBV24-1 and TRBJ2-1, with 14 bases that match TRBD2. The CDR3 sequence is 20 residues long. With 3 bases clipped from V and 3 bases from J, the junction kept 12 bases outside the gene matches. Germline V CDR1 and CDR2: KGHDR, SFDVKD. The CDR3 nucleotides are TGTGCCACCAGTGATACGACCGGGACTAGCGGGAGATCTGTCTACAATGAGCAGTTCTTC. This codes for CATSDTTGTSGRSVYNEQFF.

This clonotype has a handful of counts. The chain recombines TRBV6-2 or TRBV6-3 with TRBJ1-1; D is undetermined. Per the germline V gene, CDR1 is MNHEY and CDR2 is SVGEGT. Trimming took off 6 bases at V and 0 bases at J, with 11 bases between the two ends. CDR3 size: 14 residues. The CDR3 reads CASRDSSLNTEAFF. In DNA, the CDR3 is TGTGCCAGCAGGGATAGTAGCCTGAACACTGAAGCTTTCTTT.

This clonotype was recorded a few times. This chain uses TRBV30 with TRBJ2-3; D might be TRBD1 or TRBD2, each matching 6 bases. V lost 0 bases and J 5 bases, leaving 9 bases between the germline ends. CDR3 length: 13 residues. In germline, CDR1 is GTSNPN, CDR2 SVGIG (reference sequence). CDR3 DNA: TGTGCCTGGAGTGTAAGGGGGGTAGATACGCAGTATTTT. Residues: CAWSVRGVDTQYF.

This sequence joins TRBV6-6 and TRBJ2-5; the match to TRBD2 covers 11 bases. The CDR3 is 16 residues long. Germline V CDR1 and CDR2: MNHNY, SVGAGI (reference sequence). The trim removed 5 bases at V and 3 bases at J, leaving 8 bases unmatched. CDR3 region: CASSKTSGGGEETQYF. As DNA, the CDR3 is TGTGCCAGCAGTAAAACTAGCGGGGGCGGAGAAGAGACCCAGTACTTC.

This clonotype was counted only a few times. CDR3 sequence: CASSTTGKRGFDTQYF. CDR3 DNA: TGTGCCAGCAGTACCACCGGGAAGCGGGGGTTTGATACGCAGTATTTT. V usage is TRBV6-5 and J usage is TRBJ2-3; TRBD2 matches at 8 bases. This CDR3 contains 16 residues. Trimming removed 5 bases from V and 6 bases from J; junction bases left unmatched: 13. Germline CDR1 is MNHEY and CDR2 is SVGAGI.

The chain carries TRBV5-6 and TRBJ1-2, with a weak D call TRBD1 (5 bases). This CDR3 contains 15 residues. The germline V gene has CDR1 SGHDT and CDR2 YYEEEE. The V and J ends lost 4 bases and 3 bases respectively, with 16 bases between them. The CDR3 loop is CASSRKGRNDYGYTF. The CDR3 DNA is TGTGCCAGCAGCCGTAAGGGGAGAAACGACTATGGCTACACCTTC.

This clonotype was counted between two and nine times. The V and J genes are TRBV7-8 and TRBJ2-7; 11 bases are a match to TRBD1. The CDR3 is made up of 14 amino acids. Germline V CDR1 and CDR2: SGHVS, FQNEAQ. Unmatched junction bases numbered 5, after V lost 4 bases and J lost 6 bases. In DNA, the CDR3 is TGTGCCAGCAGCTCAGGACAGGGGGCAGTCGAGCAGTACTTC. As protein: CASSSGQGAVEQYF.

This clonotype came up a few times. The chain joins TRBV5-4 to TRBJ1-2; a weak D match, TRBD1 (6 bases). In germline, CDR1 is SGHNT, CDR2 YYREEE (reference sequence). There are 13 residues in the CDR3. Trimming removed 6 bases from V and 6 bases from J, with 15 bases in between. CDR3: CASNTQGINGYTF. The CDR3 DNA follows: TGTGCCAGCAACACACAGGGTATCAATGGCTACACCTTC.

The J gene is TRBJ1-3, the V gene TRBV4-2; tentative D call: TRBD1 (5 bases). The germline V and J ends were trimmed by 0 bases and 0 bases, with 12 bases remaining between them. Germline V CDR1 and CDR2: LGHNA, YNFKEQ. The CDR3 sequence is 17 residues long. The CDR3 DNA is TGTGCCAGCAGCCAAGAGACCAGGGTTGACTCTGGAAACACCATATATTTT. This codes for CASSQETRVDSGNTIYF.

The table lists this clonotype with many counts. The chain couples TRBV29-1 to TRBJ2-5, with TRBD1 identical over 9 bases. This CDR3 is built from 14 residues. From germline, CDR1 is SQVTM and CDR2 ANQGSEA. The J segment lost 4 bases and the V segment lost 7 bases, leaving 10 bases of the junction unmatched. The CDR3 DNA reads TGCAGCGCAGACTCGGGGGGACAGGGAGAGACCCAGTACTTC. It encodes CSADSGGQGETQYF.

The J gene is TRBJ2-3, the V gene TRBV30, with 12 positions matching TRBD2. Germline V lookup: CDR1 GTSNPN, CDR2 SVGIG (reference sequence). V shed 3 bases and J 3 bases; nucleotides not matched to a gene: 4. The CDR3 spans 15 residues. CDR3 loop: CAWSRLAGVTDTQYF. The CDR3 nucleotides read TGTGCCTGGAGCAGACTAGCGGGAGTAACAGATACGCAGTATTTT.

This CDR3 reads CSVGTGGPVDTQYF. CDR3 sequence (DNA): TGCAGCGTCGGGACTGGAGGGCCGGTGGATACGCAGTATTTT. This chain connects TRBV29-1 to TRBJ2-3; TRBD2 is a possible D gene (6 bases). The V gene lost 6 bases and the J gene lost 6 bases, with 19 bases spanning the gap. CDR1 and CDR2 from the germline V gene are SQVTM and ANQGSEA. The CDR3 runs to 14 residues.

V and J are TRBV7-2 and TRBJ2-5; D uncertain. V gave up 1 base and J gave up 2 bases, with 11 bases separating them. Per germline, CDR1 SGHTA and CDR2 FQGNSA. The CDR3 covers 15 residues. The chain's CDR3 is CASSLGASLQETQYF. The CDR3 coding sequence is TGTGCCAGCAGCTTAGGGGCTAGTCTACAAGAGACCCAGTACTTC. Full variable domain (remainder filled in from reference TRBV7-2 and TRBJ2-5): GAGVSQSPSNKVTEKGKDVELRCDPISGHTALYWYRQSLGQGLEFLIYFQGNSAPDKSGLPSDRFSAERTGGSVSTLTIQRTQQEDSAVYLCASSLGASLQETQYFGPGTRLLVL.

This clonotype turned up a few times. The chain couples TRBV10-3 to TRBJ1-2; D unclear. The CDR3 has 15 residues. The germline V and J ends were trimmed by 0 bases and 4 bases, with 12 bases remaining between them. CDR1 is ENHRY and CDR2 is SYGVKD in the germline V gene. CDR3 sequence (DNA): TGTGCCATCAGTGAGTCCCCCACGTCAGGCTATGGCTACACCTTC. Encoded protein: CAISESPTSGYGYTF.

The chain joins TRBV12-3 or TRBV12-4 to TRBJ2-2; D remains unclear. The ends were cut back, 7 bases at V and 5 bases at J, with 8 bases in the middle. The CDR3 consists of 12 residues. CDR3 sequence: CASNGETGELFF. In nucleotides, the CDR3 is TGTGCCAGCAACGGAGAGACCGGGGAGCTGTTTTTT.

This clonotype was found a few times. V gene TRBV30 combines with J gene TRBJ1-5; D not certain. Germline V gene lookup returns CDR1 GTSNPN and CDR2 SVGIG (reference sequence). CDR3 size: 13 residues. The V end lost 4 bases, the J end lost 2 bases, and 9 bases lay between the germline ends. CDR3 amino acids: CAWTSSGNQPQHF. CDR3 DNA sequence: TGTGCCTGGACCTCTAGCGGCAATCAGCCCCAGCATTTT.

This clonotype turned up a few times. This chain joins TRBV7-2 and TRBJ1-1; no clear D gene. V lost 2 bases to trimming and J lost 1 base, with 8 bases between them. The CDR3 has 14 residues. Per germline, CDR1 SGHTA and CDR2 FQGNSA. In DNA, the CDR3 is TGTGCCAGCAGCTTATACCACGCGAACACTGAAGCTTTCTTT. Amino acid sequence: CASSLYHANTEAFF.

The chain combines TRBV6-5 with TRBJ2-3; TRBD2 matches at 7 bases. The V and J ends lost 5 bases and 2 bases, in that order; junction bases with no gene match: 4. Germline loops: CDR1 MNHEY, CDR2 SVGAGI. This CDR3 comprises 14 residues. CDR3 sequence (DNA): TGTGCCAGCAGTGCGGGGGTGATCACAGATACGCAGTATTTT. Residues: CASSAGVITDTQYF.

A few counts support this clonotype. The chain carries TRBV5-5 and TRBJ2-2; maybe TRBD2 (6 bases). The CDR3 is 16 amino acids. Trimming took off 0 bases at V and 0 bases at J, with 9 bases between the two ends. Germline-derived CDR1 and CDR2 are SGHKS and YYEKEE (reference sequence). CDR3 loop: CASSLGPSANTGELFF. CDR3 in DNA: TGTGCCAGCAGCTTGGGGCCTAGCGCGAACACCGGGGAGCTGTTTTTT.

This clonotype was picked up a small number of times. V gene TRBV20-1 combines with J gene TRBJ2-3; TRBD2 aligns across 7 bases. The ends lost 2 bases at V and 7 bases at J; junction bases unmatched: 9. Germline V CDR1 and CDR2: DFQATT, SNEGSKA (reference sequence). This CDR3 contains 14 residues. The CDR3 DNA is TGCAGTGCTAGACCTAGCGGAGGCCTCCATACGCAGTATTTT. Translation gives CSARPSGGLHTQYF.